This TCR beta chain was captured in a study of OX40 agonist ivuxolimab in advanced cancers. General study findings and limits: Partial responders treated at 0.1-3.0 mg/kg exhibited clonal expansion among the lowest measured. Clones of CD4+ and CD8+ blood T cells grew by week 6 at doses of 0.1 to 3.0 mg/kg.

The CDR3 is made up of 14 amino acids. From germline, CDR1 is SGHNT and CDR2 YYREEE (reference sequence). With V trimmed by 5 bases and J by 8 bases, 12 bases remained unmatched. Regarding this clone: Its antigen remains unidentified.

Some clones are missing from TCRdb's copy, which holds only in-frame ones; the method was immunoSEQ multiplex PCR. The sample consists of 55,000 to 80,000 clones, around 86% of them appearing once. V is TRBV5-4 and J is TRBJ1-2, with 7 bases lining up with TRBD1. This sample comprised CD4+ or CD8+ T cells sorted from blood, obtained in a trial of the OX40 agonist ivuxolimab. This clonotype was obtained from an adult with an advanced solid tumor such as melanoma, head and neck, liver or kidney cancer. The chain's CDR3 is CASRRGTEAVGYTF. Here the CDR3 DNA reads TGTGCCAGCAGACGCGGGACAGAAGCTGTGGGCTACACCTTC.